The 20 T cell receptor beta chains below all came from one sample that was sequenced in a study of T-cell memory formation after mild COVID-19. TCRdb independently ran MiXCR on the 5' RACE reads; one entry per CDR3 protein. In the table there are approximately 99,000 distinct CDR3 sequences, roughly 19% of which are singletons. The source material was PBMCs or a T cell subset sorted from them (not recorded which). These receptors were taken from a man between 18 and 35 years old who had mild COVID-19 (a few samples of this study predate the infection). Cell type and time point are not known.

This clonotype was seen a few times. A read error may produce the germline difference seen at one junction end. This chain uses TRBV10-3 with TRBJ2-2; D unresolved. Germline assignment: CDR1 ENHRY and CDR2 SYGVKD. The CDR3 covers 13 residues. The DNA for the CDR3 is TGTGCCGTCTCGTATTGGAACTCCGGGGAGCTGTTTTTT. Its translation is CAVSYWNSGELFF.

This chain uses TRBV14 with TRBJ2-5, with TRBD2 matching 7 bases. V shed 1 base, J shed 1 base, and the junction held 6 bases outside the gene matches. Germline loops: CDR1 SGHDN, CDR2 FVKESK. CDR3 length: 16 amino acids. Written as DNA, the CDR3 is TGTGCCAGCAGCCAAGGTTCCCTAGCGGTCCAAGAGACCCAGTACTTC. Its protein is CASSQGSLAVQETQYF.

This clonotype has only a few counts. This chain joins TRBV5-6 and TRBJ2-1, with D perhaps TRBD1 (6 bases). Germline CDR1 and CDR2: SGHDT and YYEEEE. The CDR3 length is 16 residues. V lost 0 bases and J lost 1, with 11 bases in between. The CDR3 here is CASSLAGVQSYNEQFF. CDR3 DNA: TGTGCCAGCAGCTTGGCAGGGGTCCAATCCTACAATGAGCAGTTCTTC.

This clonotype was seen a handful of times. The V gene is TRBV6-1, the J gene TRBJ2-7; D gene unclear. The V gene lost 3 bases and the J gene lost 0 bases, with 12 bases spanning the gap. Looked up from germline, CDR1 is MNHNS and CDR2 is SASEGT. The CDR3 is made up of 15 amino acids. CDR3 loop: CASSDPQRSSYEQYF. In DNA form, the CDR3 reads TGTGCCAGCAGTGACCCGCAGAGGAGCTCCTACGAGCAGTACTTC.

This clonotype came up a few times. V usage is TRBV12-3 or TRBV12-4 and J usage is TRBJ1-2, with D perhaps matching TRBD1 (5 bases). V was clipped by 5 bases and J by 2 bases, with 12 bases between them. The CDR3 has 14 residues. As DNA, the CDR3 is TGTGCCAGCAGTCGGGGAGGGGAGAACTATGGCTACACCTTC. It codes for CASSRGGENYGYTF.

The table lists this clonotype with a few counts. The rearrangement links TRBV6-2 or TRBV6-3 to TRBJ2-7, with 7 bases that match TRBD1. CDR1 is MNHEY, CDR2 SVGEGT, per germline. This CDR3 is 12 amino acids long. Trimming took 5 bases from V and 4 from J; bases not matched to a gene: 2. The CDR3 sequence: CASSQQGYEQYF. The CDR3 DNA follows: TGTGCCAGCAGTCAACAGGGGTACGAGCAGTACTTC.

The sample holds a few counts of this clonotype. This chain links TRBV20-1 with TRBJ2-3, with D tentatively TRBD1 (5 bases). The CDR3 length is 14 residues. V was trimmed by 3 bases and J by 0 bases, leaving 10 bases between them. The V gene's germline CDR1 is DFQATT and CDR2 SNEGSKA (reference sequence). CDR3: CSARTAQSTDTQYF. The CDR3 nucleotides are TGCAGTGCTAGGACAGCCCAAAGCACAGATACGCAGTATTTT.

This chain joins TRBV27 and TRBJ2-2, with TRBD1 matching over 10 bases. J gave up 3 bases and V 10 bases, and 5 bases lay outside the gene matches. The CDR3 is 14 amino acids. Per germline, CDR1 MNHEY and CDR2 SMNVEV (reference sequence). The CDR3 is CATRQGAYTGELFF. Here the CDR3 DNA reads TGTGCCACCCGACAGGGGGCGTACACCGGGGAGCTGTTTTTT.

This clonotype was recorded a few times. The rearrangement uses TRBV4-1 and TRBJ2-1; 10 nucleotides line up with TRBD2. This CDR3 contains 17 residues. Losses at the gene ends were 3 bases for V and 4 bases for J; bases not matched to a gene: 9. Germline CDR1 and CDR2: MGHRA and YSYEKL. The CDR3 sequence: CASSQRVSGGTYNEQFF. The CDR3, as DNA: TGCGCCAGCAGCCAGCGCGTTAGCGGGGGGACATACAATGAGCAGTTCTTC.

CDR3 coding DNA: TGTGCCAGCAGTTTTAGGCAAGGCGGCACTGAAGCTTTCTTT. This encodes CASSFRQGGTEAFF. V is TRBV12-3 or TRBV12-4 and J is TRBJ1-1, with D hard to call. There are 14 residues in the CDR3. The ends were cut back, 3 bases at V and 4 bases at J, with 12 bases in the middle.

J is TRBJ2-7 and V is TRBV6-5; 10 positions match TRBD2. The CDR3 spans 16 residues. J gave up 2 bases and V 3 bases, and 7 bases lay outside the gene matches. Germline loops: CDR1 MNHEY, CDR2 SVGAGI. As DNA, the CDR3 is TGTGCCAGCAGTTATTCAGGACTAGCGGTGGCCTACGAGCAGTACTTC. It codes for CASSYSGLAVAYEQYF.

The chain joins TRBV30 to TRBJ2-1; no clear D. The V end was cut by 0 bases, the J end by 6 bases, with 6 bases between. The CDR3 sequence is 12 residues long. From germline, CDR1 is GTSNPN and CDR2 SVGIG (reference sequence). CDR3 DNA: TGTGCCTGGAGTGTATCGGGCAATGAGCAGTTCTTC. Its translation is CAWSVSGNEQFF.

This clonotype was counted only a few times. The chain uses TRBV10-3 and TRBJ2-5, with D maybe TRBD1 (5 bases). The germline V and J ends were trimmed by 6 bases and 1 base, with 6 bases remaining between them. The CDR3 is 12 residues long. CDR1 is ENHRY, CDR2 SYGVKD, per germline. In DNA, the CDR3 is TGTGCCATCAGGGGGCCCCAAGAGACCCAGTACTTC. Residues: CAIRGPQETQYF.

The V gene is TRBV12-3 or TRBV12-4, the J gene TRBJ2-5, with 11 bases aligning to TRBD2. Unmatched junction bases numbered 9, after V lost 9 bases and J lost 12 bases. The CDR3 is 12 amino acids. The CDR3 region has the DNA TGTGCCAGAAGTCCCTCGACTAGCGGGAAGTACTTC. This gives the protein CARSPSTSGKYF.

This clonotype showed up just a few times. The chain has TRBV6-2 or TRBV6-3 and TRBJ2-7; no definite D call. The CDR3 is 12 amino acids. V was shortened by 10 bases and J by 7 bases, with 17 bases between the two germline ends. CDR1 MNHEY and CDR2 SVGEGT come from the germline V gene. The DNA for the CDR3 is TGTGCCACTCAACACGTGGTGGGAGAGCAGTACGTC. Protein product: CATQHVVGEQYV.

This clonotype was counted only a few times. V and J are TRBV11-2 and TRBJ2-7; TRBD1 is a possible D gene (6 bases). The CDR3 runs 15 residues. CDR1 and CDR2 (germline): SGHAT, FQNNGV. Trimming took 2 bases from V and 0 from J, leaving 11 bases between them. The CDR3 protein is CASSLWGQGSYEQYV. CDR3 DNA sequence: TGTGCCAGCAGCTTATGGGGGCAGGGCTCCTACGAGCAGTACGTC.

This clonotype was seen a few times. The CDR3 sequence: CASSIGNSGNTIYF. CDR3 nucleotides: TGTGCCAGTAGTATCGGGAACTCTGGAAACACCATATATTTT. This chain links TRBV19 with TRBJ1-3, with no clear D. The V gene lost 3 bases and the J gene lost 0 bases, with 6 bases spanning the gap. The germline V gene has CDR1 LNHDA and CDR2 SQIVND (reference sequence). The CDR3 has 14 residues.

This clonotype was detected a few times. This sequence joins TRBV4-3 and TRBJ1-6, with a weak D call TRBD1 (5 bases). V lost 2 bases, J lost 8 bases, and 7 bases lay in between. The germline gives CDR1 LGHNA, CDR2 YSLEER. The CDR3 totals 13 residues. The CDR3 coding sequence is TGCGCCAGCAGCCAATGGGGGGATTCACCCCTCCACTTT. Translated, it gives CASSQWGDSPLHF.

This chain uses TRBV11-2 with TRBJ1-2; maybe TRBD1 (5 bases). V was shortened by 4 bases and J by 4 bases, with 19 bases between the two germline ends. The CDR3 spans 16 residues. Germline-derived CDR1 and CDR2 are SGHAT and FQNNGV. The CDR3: CASSWPRQGGSYGYTF. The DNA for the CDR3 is TGTGCCAGCAGCTGGCCCCGGCAGGGTGGTTCCTATGGCTACACCTTC.

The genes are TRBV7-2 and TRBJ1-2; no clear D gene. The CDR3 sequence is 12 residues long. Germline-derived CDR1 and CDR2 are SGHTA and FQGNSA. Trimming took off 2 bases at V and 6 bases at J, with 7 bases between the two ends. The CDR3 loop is CASSLSLHGYTF. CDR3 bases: TGTGCCAGCAGCTTATCACTCCATGGCTACACCTTC. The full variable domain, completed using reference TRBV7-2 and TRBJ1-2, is GAGVSQSPSNKVTEKGKDVELRCDPISGHTALYWYRQSLGQGLEFLIYFQGNSAPDKSGLPSDRFSAERTGGSVSTLTIQRTQQEDSAVYLCASSLSLHGYTFGSGTRLTVV.